This entry is about one T cell receptor beta chain. This clonotype appeared a few times. It has no known antigen specificity. Base qualities are not provided; no much larger clone lies one nucleotide away. The CDR3 sequence holds 15 residues, the cysteine and phenylalanine included. Here the CDR3 DNA is all that survives: 45 bases in frame from base 1. Reading the germline V gene gives CDR1 MGHRA and CDR2 YSYEKL. Trimming removed 2 bases from V and 3 bases from J; the gene matches leave 3 bases unexplained. Amplification of TCR beta CDR3 regions was carried out from RNA transcripts. The TCR CDR3 was subjected to a first round of RT-PCR using the HTBI primer set and the Qiagen OneStep RT-PCR kit. Libraries were constructed in a second round of multiplex PCR, after which size selection and purification were carried out. Libraries were sequenced paired-end with 100 bp reads on an Illumina HiSeq2000. The study's own analysis went as follows. SOAPnuke was used to process the raw data, throwing out any read that contained adapters or uncalled bases, had a mean Phred below 15, or lacked an exact constant-primer or identifier match. COPE v1.2.5 was used to merge the high-quality paired reads, and each unique nucleotide sequence was defined as a clonotype. MiTCR v1.1 was used to align the clonotypes against IMGT TRBV, TRBD and TRBJ reference segments. The analysis included only V-J combinations with a frequency above 0.0001, which together covered around 99% of the repertoires. The TCS score was defined as F50 (clonal expansion) divided by E x V (chaos), with BLOSUM62-based TCRdist calculated between CDR3 peptides within each V-J. Welch's t-statistics and random forest reduced several hundred V-J features to 13, which were used in a naive Bayes classifier (R e1071). The public reads were quality trimmed at Q25 with fastp and then assembled into clones with MiXCR by TCRdb, keeping productive beta chains. CDR3 protein sequences are deduplicated, and each keeps its most common genes and DNA. The V and J calls reflect TCRdb's pipeline rather than the authors' work. In this sample the table shows fewer than 500,000 distinct CDR3 sequences, approximately 15% of which occur a single time. Of the sample, around 13% is held by the ten largest clones.

The sample belongs to a study of T cells in Graves' hyperthyroidism and ophthalmopathy (dated by TCRdb to the late 2010s). Looking at the study overall: Peripheral blood samples were taken at the time of initial diagnosis, prior to any treatment. To identify TCR V-J signatures that set the groups apart, the researchers used a discovery cohort of approximately 98 patients, made up of some 41 with Graves' ophthalmopathy and about 55 with stable Graves' hyperthyroidism. The 85 to 100 discovery patients were randomly split 7:3 into training and test sets. Once sampling was done, hyperthyroidism patients were given methimazole at a starting dose of 30 mg daily, whereas ophthalmopathy patients were given high-dose intravenous methylprednisolone. In addition, the study compared T-cell repertoires in thyroid tissue and in blood from five or six Graves' hyperthyroidism patients. Prospective prediction of ophthalmopathy was tested in an independent validation cohort consisting of 18 to 20 hyperthyroidism patients and around 16 patients who later progressed to ophthalmopathy. The paper describes TCR Vbeta CDR3 sequencing of 135 peripheral blood samples, made up of 43 ophthalmopathy patients, 70 to 80 hyperthyroidism patients and 17 progressor patients. Study-wide findings and limitations: No statistical method was used to fix the sample size in advance, and group allocation was not hidden from the investigators. Most expanded thyroid clonotypes (frequency above 0.001) were also found in blood, which suggests that blood repertoires may mirror thyroid immune responses. Ophthalmopathy was separated from stable hyperthyroidism by a 13 V-J signature model, with approximately 89% sensitivity and roughly 84% specificity obtained in cross-validation and 80%/75% obtained in testing. In validation, the model predicted progression to ophthalmopathy a median of approximately 6.3 months before onset, with roughly 71% sensitivity and more than 72% specificity.

Ophthalmopathy patients had moderately to severely active disease, Clinical Activity Score of at least 3, NOSPECS grade of at least 4, and duration under 3 months. Any patient with an uncontrolled infection, another autoimmune disease, pregnancy or lactation was excluded. Diagnoses relied on clinical symptoms, serum thyroxine and TRAb, thyroid ultrasound and orbital computed tomography. Ficoll-Paque density gradient centrifugation was used to isolate PBMCs from about 9 ml of fresh peripheral blood. Trizol reagent was used to extract total RNA, and RNA quality was then checked on an Agilent 2100 Bioanalyzer.

This clonotype was obtained from a man aged 18-30 years with Graves' ophthalmopathy. The specimen sequenced was blood. The V and J genes are TRBV4-1 and TRBJ2-1, and 8 junction bases match TRBD1. CDR3 region: CASSQSQGGYNEQFF. The nucleotides read TGCGCCAGCAGCCAATCACAGGGGGGCTACAATGAGCAGTTCTTC.